This TCR beta chain derives from a study of blood T cell repertoires in COVID-19. Study overall: Spain, Italy and the United States supplied samples that represented acute and convalescent COVID-19.

The junction had 8 bases not matched to a gene; V was cut back by 6 bases and J by 2 bases. Looked up from germline, CDR1 is SGHAT and CDR2 is FQNNGV. The CDR3 consists of 15 residues. TCRdb's copy holds only in-frame clones and misses some; the assay was immunoSEQ multiplex PCR. The sample holds approximately 130,000 clones; 84% are singletons and the top ten take about 13%. This chain uses TRBV11-2 with TRBJ2-7; 9 nucleotides match TRBD2. This sequence was found in a human donor in a cohort sampled during active COVID-19. Source material: peripheral blood. As DNA, the CDR3 is TGTGCCAGCAGTCTCACTAGCGGGCCTCCCTACGAGCAGTACTTC. Protein: CASSLTSGPPYEQYF.